The subject of this entry is one T cell receptor (beta chain). The antigen remains unidentified. There are 13 residues in the CDR3. Trimming shortened V by 5 bases and J by 1 base, and 8 bases separated the two germline ends. Germline V lookup: CDR1 MNHEY, CDR2 SVGAGI. This record belongs to a study of early T cells in non-severe SARS-CoV-2 infection. General study findings and limits: VDJdb-based annotation leaned toward anti-spike CD8 responses and missed private and CD4 specificities.

Each single cDNA molecule received a unique molecular identifier. TCRdb re-derived calls from the 5' RACE reads in MiXCR, one entry per CDR3 protein. The table includes 65,000 to 85,000 distinct CDR3 sequences, approximately 13% detected once. This chain uses TRBV6-5 with TRBJ1-2; no firm D call. Sequenced input: whole blood. This TCR was recovered from an adult who was a healthcare worker with PCR-confirmed SARS-CoV-2 infection or an uninfected control (not recorded which). The CDR3 nucleotides read TGTGCCAGCAGTACACGGGATAACTATGGCTACACCTTC. It encodes CASSTRDNYGYTF.